This T cell receptor (beta chain) was documented in a study of cytomegalovirus exposure and HLA in healthy donors. Study-level findings and limits: Apparent HLA restriction characterized most CMV-associated TCR beta chains in a later analysis. A few CMV-associated chains proved CMV antigen-specific in vitro.

The ends were cut back, 6 bases at V and 2 bases at J, with 14 bases in the middle. The CDR3 is 14 residues long. Germline V CDR1 and CDR2: SNHLY, FYNNEI. The PCR ran on 60 Vbeta and 13 Jbeta primers. The assay was immunoSEQ multiplex PCR, and TCRdb's table has in-frame clones only and misses some. The data hold about 99,000 clones, with over 75% observed a single time. Remarks on this clone: What it binds is not known.

The specimen was PBMCs. The chain uses TRBV2 and TRBJ2-7, with no clear D. The TCR sequence derives from a man in his forties or fifties in good health and CMV-seronegative. The CDR3 sequence: CASRKASNTYEQYF. CDR3 DNA: TGTGCCAGCAGAAAAGCGTCAAATACCTACGAGCAGTACTTC.